This TCR beta chain is from a study of T-cell memory formation after mild COVID-19. Study-wide results and limits: CD4+ contracting clones lay mainly in CM and EM, CD8+ ones in EMRA.

The authors produced TCR alpha and TCR beta cDNA libraries with sample barcodes and UMIs by 5'RACE using constant-segment primers. Each CDR3 protein gets one entry after TCRdb re-called the 5' RACE reads with MiXCR. The repertoire consists of 450,000 or so distinct CDR3 sequences, with around a quarter occurring once and the leading ten covering 12%. V was trimmed by 3 bases and J by 2 bases, leaving 10 bases between them. This CDR3 spans 14 amino acids. This clonotype was observed a few times. Its antigen is not identified. The TCR originated in an adult woman who had mild COVID-19 (a few samples of this study predate the infection). Cell type and time point are not known. V usage is TRBV12-3 or TRBV12-4 and J usage is TRBJ1-2; a possible D gene is TRBD1 (6 bases). Sample: PBMCs or a T cell subset sorted from them (not recorded which). For the CDR3, the DNA is TGTGCCAGCAGTTTCCGGAGGGGGAACTATGGCTACACCTTC. Translation gives CASSFRRGNYGYTF.